The 29 T cell receptor beta chains below were found in one sample sequenced in a study of cytomegalovirus exposure and HLA in healthy donors (dated by TCRdb to 2015 to 2018). Library construction relied on the immunoSEQ multiplex PCR assay. TCRdb holds this immuneACCESS table with in-frame rearrangements only. Some clones are missing; in checked studies, unresolved V genes explain under half, and the rest has no known cause. The sample table lists some 240,000 clones, over 75% of them with a count of one. The leading ten clones occupy 1.5% to 2.5% of the sample. Source material: PBMCs. Every receptor here comes from a woman under 30 in good health and CMV-seropositive.

The rearrangement links TRBV7-8 to TRBJ1-1; D call uncertain. Germline V gives CDR1 SGHVS, CDR2 FQNEAQ. V lost 0 bases and J 1 base, leaving 9 bases between the germline ends. This CDR3 spans 15 amino acids. CDR3 residues: CASSLARGGNTEAFF. The CDR3, as DNA: TGTGCCAGCAGCTTAGCACGTGGAGGGAACACTGAAGCTTTCTTT.

The chain employs TRBV5-1 and TRBJ2-1; D might be TRBD2 (6 bases). V shed 0 bases and J shed 0 bases, with 16 bases lying between them. This CDR3 is 18 amino acids long. Germline loops: CDR1 SGHRS, CDR2 YFSETQ. The CDR3 region is CASSLGGLADLSYNEQFF. CDR3 bases: TGCGCCAGCAGCTTGGGGGGGTTAGCGGATCTCTCCTACAATGAGCAGTTCTTC.

V usage is TRBV9 and J usage is TRBJ2-1; 11 bases are shared with TRBD2. The junction had 4 bases not matched to a gene; V was cut back by 3 bases and J by 5 bases. Germline loops: CDR1 SGDLS, CDR2 YYNGEE. The CDR3 totals 15 residues. For the CDR3, the DNA is TGTGCCAGCAGCGATATGACTAGCGGGAACAATGAGCAGTTCTTC. Translating it yields CASSDMTSGNNEQFF.

The CDR3 loop reads CASSEAEWTGVPYEQYF. The CDR3 bases are TGTGCCAGCAGTGAAGCGGAATGGACAGGGGTTCCCTACGAGCAGTACTTC. The chain joins TRBV6-1 to TRBJ2-7; the match to TRBD1 covers 9 bases. Germline V gene lookup returns CDR1 MNHNS and CDR2 SASEGT. J lost 2 bases, V lost 0 bases, and 8 bases had no gene match. CDR3 size: 17 residues.

V usage is TRBV28 and J usage is TRBJ2-1, with 9 bases that match TRBD2. CDR1 is MDHEN and CDR2 is SYDVKM in the germline V gene. Trimming removed 1 base from V and 6 bases from J; junction bases left unmatched: 7. There are 16 residues in the CDR3. The CDR3, as DNA: TGTGCCAGCAGTTTATCTCTAGCGGGGATTATCAATGAGCAGTTCTTC. It codes for CASSLSLAGIINEQFF. The variable domain in full, with the rest retrieved from reference TRBV28 and TRBJ2-1, is DVKVTQSSRYLVKRTGEKVFLECVQDMDHENMFWYRQDPGLGLRLIYFSYDVKMKEKGDIPEGYSVSREKKERFSLILESASTNQTSMYLCASSLSLAGIINEQFFGPGTRLTVL.

The rearrangement uses TRBV6-6 and TRBJ2-1; 10 nucleotides line up with TRBD2. This CDR3 region has 15 residues. Trimming cost V 2 bases and J 6 bases; bases outside gene matches: 4. The germline gives CDR1 MNHNY, CDR2 SVGAGI (reference sequence). CDR3 sequence: CASSYTSGTTNEQFF. Here the CDR3 DNA reads TGTGCCAGCAGTTACACTAGCGGGACGACCAATGAGCAGTTCTTC.

In regard to this clone: One junction end disagrees with the germline gene, perhaps due to a read error. The V gene is TRBV6-5, the J gene TRBJ2-7; possible D gene TRBD2, 5 bases. CDR3 length equals 12 residues. Germline CDR1 reads MNHEY; CDR2 reads SVGAGI. CDR3 nucleotide sequence: TGTGCCAGCAGACCGGGGAACTCCTCCCCATTCTTC. Translation gives CASRPGNSSPFF.

V gene TRBV30 combines with J gene TRBJ2-1, with D tentatively TRBD2 (5 bases). The CDR3 has 14 amino acids. Germline CDR1 and CDR2: GTSNPN and SVGIG (reference sequence). Trimming removed 5 bases from V and 0 bases from J, with 11 bases in between. The CDR3 sequence is CAWLGLGSYNEQFF. DNA for the CDR3: TGTGCCTGGCTCGGACTGGGCTCCTACAATGAGCAGTTCTTC. The full variable domain, with the rest looked up from reference TRBV30 and TRBJ2-1, is SQTIHQWPATLVQPVGSPLSLECTVEGTSNPNLYWYRQAAGRGLQLLFYSVGIGQISSEVPQNLSASRPQDRQFILSSKKLLLSDSGFYLCAWLGLGSYNEQFFGPGTRLTVL.

The chain joins TRBV5-6 to TRBJ2-5, with TRBD2 matching 8 bases. The CDR3 length is 13 residues. Germline V gene data show CDR1 as SGHDT and CDR2 as YYEEEE. The V gene end was trimmed by 1 base and the J gene end by 5 bases; junction bases not matched to a gene: 1. The CDR3 loop reads CASSLTGGETQYF. The CDR3 DNA reads TGTGCCAGCAGCTTGACGGGAGGGGAGACCCAGTACTTC.

The rearrangement links TRBV27 to TRBJ1-2; 7 bases are shared with TRBD1. This CDR3 has 14 amino acids. Unmatched junction bases numbered 8, after V lost 8 bases and J lost 2 bases. Germline V gene data show CDR1 as MNHEY and CDR2 as SMNVEV (reference sequence). The CDR3 region has the DNA TGTGCCAGCCGAGAGATCAGGGGGAACTATGGCTACACCTTC. Translated, it gives CASREIRGNYGYTF.

The V and J genes are TRBV27 and TRBJ2-7; TRBD2 matches 9 bases. Germline lookup yields CDR1 MNHEY and CDR2 SMNVEV (reference sequence). V shed 7 bases and J 3 bases; nucleotides not matched to a gene: 4. This CDR3 contains 13 residues. CDR3 protein: CASTGSGGYEQYF. The DNA of the CDR3 is TGTGCCAGCACCGGTAGCGGGGGCTACGAGCAGTACTTC.

The chain carries TRBV9 and TRBJ2-3; D not resolved. CDR1 is SGDLS, CDR2 YYNGEE, per germline. V was pared by 0 bases and J by 0 bases, with 8 bases between. This CDR3 contains 15 residues. The CDR3 coding sequence is TGTGCCAGCAGCGTAGAAGTCAGGAGCACAGATACGCAGTATTTT. Amino acid sequence: CASSVEVRSTDTQYF.

The chain couples TRBV2 to TRBJ2-7; D perhaps matches TRBD2 (5 bases). This CDR3 is built from 13 residues. Between the trimmed V and J ends, which lost 7 bases and 2 bases, there was a span of 12 bases. CDR1 is SNHLY, CDR2 FYNNEI, per germline. Here the CDR3 DNA reads TGTGCCAGCAAGGGCAGACTAACCTACGAGCAGTACTTC. Amino acid sequence: CASKGRLTYEQYF.

This chain uses TRBV15 with TRBJ1-3; possibly TRBD1 for D (5 bases). The CDR3 has 18 residues. Germline CDR1 and CDR2: LNHNV and YYDKDF (reference sequence). The V end lost 2 bases, the J end lost 0 bases, and 17 bases lay between the germline ends. CDR3 sequence (DNA): TGTGCCACCAGCAGAACCGCCGACAGACGCAGCTCTGGAAACACCATATATTTT. Encoded protein: CATSRTADRRSSGNTIYF. The full variable domain, in which reference TRBV15 and TRBJ1-3 provide the parts outside the CDR3, is DAMVIQNPRYQVTQFGKPVTLSCSQTLNHNVMYWYQQKSSQAPKLLFHYYDKDFNNEADTPDNFQSRRPNTSFCFLDIRSPGLGDTAMYLCATSRTADRRSSGNTIYFGEGSWLTVV.

The CDR3 spells CASRGLATPYEQYF. The CDR3 DNA reads TGTGCCAGCAGGGGACTAGCGACCCCCTACGAGCAGTACTTC. The gene calls are TRBV2 and TRBJ2-7; 10 bases agree with TRBD2. The J segment lost 2 bases and the V segment lost 6 bases, leaving 4 bases of the junction unmatched. The germline V gene has CDR1 SNHLY and CDR2 FYNNEI. This CDR3 spans 14 amino acids.

The chain's CDR3 is CASSGVTGGVYEQYF. For the CDR3, the DNA is TGCGCCAGCAGTGGGGTGACAGGGGGCGTTTACGAGCAGTACTTC. This chain connects TRBV10-2 to TRBJ2-7; 10 bases match TRBD1. The V gene's germline CDR1 is WSHSY and CDR2 SAAADI. There are 15 residues in the CDR3. V trimming: 4 bases; J trimming: 4 bases; junction bases outside the gene matches: 7.

The V call is TRBV12-2, the J call TRBJ1-5. TRBV12-2 corresponds to a pseudogene. This CDR3 has 19 amino acids. CDR3 in DNA: TGTGCAAGTCGCCCCAGCCTCCTAGGGGGGGCTGGGAGCAATCAGCCCCAGCATTTT. Protein sequence: CASRPSLLGGAGSNQPQHF.

The chain recombines TRBV15 with TRBJ2-7; weak D call: TRBD2 (6 bases). Looked up from germline, CDR1 is LNHNV and CDR2 is YYDKDF (reference sequence). V was pared by 0 bases and J by 5 bases, with 11 bases between. This CDR3 comprises 14 residues. The CDR3 DNA follows: TGTGCCACCAGCAGAGATTACGGGGGAAACGAGCAGTACTTC. This codes for CATSRDYGGNEQYF. Variable domain in full (rest from reference TRBV15 and TRBJ2-7): DAMVIQNPRYQVTQFGKPVTLSCSQTLNHNVMYWYQQKSSQAPKLLFHYYDKDFNNEADTPDNFQSRRPNTSFCFLDIRSPGLGDTAMYLCATSRDYGGNEQYFGPGTRLTVT.

The chain uses TRBV4-1 and TRBJ2-3; 8 nucleotides line up with TRBD2. Germline V gives CDR1 MGHRA, CDR2 YSYEKL. The CDR3 is 15 amino acids. V lost 1 base and J lost 3; bases outside the gene matches: 3. CDR3 loop: CASSQVERGTDTQYF. CDR3 nucleotide sequence: TGCGCCAGCAGCCAAGTGGAGCGGGGGACAGATACGCAGTATTTT.

This clone was observed a single time. The gene calls are TRBV29-1 and TRBJ2-1, with a weak D call TRBD1 (6 bases). This CDR3 spans 12 amino acids. Trimming pared 7 bases from V and 8 bases from J, leaving 15 bases between. The germline V gene encodes CDR1 SQVTM and CDR2 ANQGSEA. Here the CDR3 DNA reads TGCAGCGCAGGGGATCCCGACTATGAGCAGTTCTTC. Its translation is CSAGDPDYEQFF.

The chain uses TRBV2 and TRBJ1-1, with D unclear. With 5 bases removed from V and 0 bases from J, the gap between germline ends came to 10 bases. Per the germline V gene, CDR1 is SNHLY and CDR2 is FYNNEI. The CDR3 runs 14 residues. CDR3 in amino acids: CASSHHQLNTEAFF. DNA for the CDR3: TGTGCCAGCAGTCACCATCAGTTGAACACTGAAGCTTTCTTT.

This clone was recorded only once. V and J are TRBV25-1 and TRBJ2-4; TRBD2 agrees at 8 bases. J gave up 8 bases and V 7 bases, and 7 bases lay outside the gene matches. The CDR3 runs to 13 residues. Germline V lookup: CDR1 MGHDK, CDR2 SYGVNS. DNA for the CDR3: TGTGCCAGCACCCAGACGGGGGGGGACATTCAGTACTTC. This translates into CASTQTGGDIQYF.

The chain links TRBV27 to TRBJ2-5; the D gene is possibly TRBD1 (5 bases). The germline V and J ends were trimmed by 1 base and 1 base, with 16 bases remaining between them. Germline V gene data show CDR1 as MNHEY and CDR2 as SMNVEV (reference sequence). The CDR3 is 17 amino acids. CDR3 in DNA: TGTGCCAGCAGTTTATGGGGCACAAGGGTGGGCCAAGAGACCCAGTACTTC. Translated: CASSLWGTRVGQETQYF.

The rearrangement joins TRBV9 to TRBJ2-7; 13 nucleotides agree with TRBD2. Germline V gene lookup returns CDR1 SGDLS and CDR2 YYNGEE. J was trimmed by 6 bases and V by 3 bases; bases with no gene match: 6. The CDR3 loop spans 15 amino acids. This CDR3 reads CASSGELAGGPEQYF. The CDR3 nucleotides are TGTGCCAGCAGCGGGGAACTAGCGGGAGGGCCCGAGCAGTACTTC.

The chain couples TRBV6-5 to TRBJ2-3; tentatively, D is TRBD2 (6 bases). Trimming cost V 8 bases and J 2 bases, with 8 bases left between them. Germline CDR1 is MNHEY and CDR2 is SVGAGI. This CDR3 has 12 amino acids. CDR3 protein: CASWRDTDTQYF. CDR3 bases: TGTGCCAGCTGGAGGGACACAGATACGCAGTATTTT.

This clone is a singleton in its sample. This sequence joins TRBV2 and TRBJ1-5; 8 bases line up with TRBD1. V was pared by 7 bases and J by 7 bases, with 6 bases of the junction left unmatched. Germline loops: CDR1 SNHLY, CDR2 FYNNEI. This CDR3 is built from 13 residues. Here the CDR3 reads CASTLTGAQPQHF. The DNA for the CDR3 is TGTGCCAGCACCCTGACAGGGGCCCAGCCCCAGCATTTT. Looking up the rest from reference TRBV2 and TRBJ1-5 gives the full variable domain: EPEVTQTPSHQVTQMGQEVILRCVPISNHLYFYWYRQILGQKVEFLVSFYNNEISEKSEIFDDQFSVERPDGSNFTLKIRSTKLEDSAMYFCASTLTGAQPQHFGDGTRLSIL.

The chain links TRBV4-2 to TRBJ2-1; maybe TRBD2 (6 bases). The CDR3 sequence is 19 residues long. The V and J ends lost 5 bases and 1 base respectively, with 24 bases between them. CDR1 is LGHNA and CDR2 is YNFKEQ in the germline V gene. The CDR3 region has the DNA TGTGCCAGCAGCTTACACCGGGACTTCCCTTTCCTATCCTACAATGAGCAGTTCTTC. It encodes CASSLHRDFPFLSYNEQFF.

The chain recombines TRBV28 with TRBJ2-7, with D maybe TRBD1 (6 bases). V dropped 5 bases and J dropped 6 bases, with 8 bases sitting between them. CDR3 length: 11 amino acids. Per germline, CDR1 MDHEN and CDR2 SYDVKM. The DNA of the CDR3 is TGTGCCAGCAGTAGGGGGTCCGAGCAGTACTTC. Protein sequence: CASSRGSEQYF.

The rearrangement joins TRBV27 to TRBJ1-5; tentatively, D is TRBD1 (5 bases). The CDR3 is made up of 14 amino acids. The V and J ends lost 5 bases and 2 bases respectively, with 10 bases between them. CDR1 is MNHEY, CDR2 SMNVEV, per germline (reference sequence). The CDR3 loop is CASSPGGGNQPQHF. CDR3 in DNA: TGTGCCAGCAGTCCTGGAGGGGGCAATCAGCCCCAGCATTTT.